Listed here is a single T cell receptor (beta chain). Its antigen is undetermined. Profiled with immunoSEQ multiplex PCR; TCRdb holds only in-frame clones, not every one. The data contain about 2 million clones, about 95% of them singletons. It was into CD45RA+ naive and CD45RA-negative memory subsets that the CD4+ cells were split. This record comes from a study of shared clonotypes between healthy human individuals. Study-wide background: With ages of 18 to 49, the donors were a couple of women and a few men. Findings and limits, study-wide: The study sampled only blood, and tissue repertoires likely differ. Four donors showed sharing of about 4.8% of naive CD4 clonotypes.

V was clipped by 4 bases and J by 10 bases; unmatched bases: 6. Germline-derived CDR1 and CDR2 are LNHDA and SQIVND (reference sequence). The CDR3 is 15 amino acids. The chain joins TRBV19 to TRBJ1-6; 11 nucleotides agree with TRBD1. Sequenced input: naive CD4+ T cells sorted from blood. Indicated subset: CD45RA+ positively selected. The receptor comes from a man aged 18 to 29 in good health. The CDR3 DNA sequence: TGTGCCAGTAGTACGGACAGGGGGCCCCAATCACCCCTCCACTTT. Its translation: CASSTDRGPQSPLHF.